Included here is one T cell receptor (beta chain) sequence, with context. Its antigen is undetermined. The source of the sample is a study of Ad26.COV2.S vaccination and SARS-CoV-2 variants. Whole-study context: Doses of Ad26.COV2.S were injected into muscle once or twice, 56 days apart.

Sample treatment: 19 received Ad26.COV2.S at low or high dose, single or two shots; about 5 received placebo; per-sample allocation not given. Collection of samples fell on day 63 after the first vaccine or placebo injection. In Boston, the donor was an adult between 18-55 years of age. Libraries were prepared by immunoSEQ multiplex PCR; TCRdb keeps only in-frame clonotypes and omits some of them. The data show roughly 700,000 clones, more than 70% seen once. The CDR3 consists of 12 residues. V lost 5 bases, J lost 1 base, and 2 bases lay in between. Per the germline V gene, CDR1 is KGHDR and CDR2 is SFDVKD. Study results and limitations: Non-spike TCR breadth was similar in vaccine and placebo recipients.

The chain is built from TRBV24-1 and TRBJ1-3; the D is unclear. Specimen: peripheral blood, collected in a trial of Ad26.COV2.S vaccine versus placebo. The receptor's source is a person between 18 and 60 years old who received the Ad26.COV2.S COVID-19 vaccine or a placebo. CDR3 DNA: TGTGCCACCAGTGGTTCTGGAAACACCATATATTTT. Its translation: CATSGSGNTIYF.